Following are 21 T cell receptor beta chains from one sample sequenced in a study of blood T cell repertoires in COVID-19. The repertoire was sequenced with immunoSEQ multiplex PCR; TCRdb's copy has only in-frame clones and lacks some. The profile shows 250,000 to 300,000 clones, approximately 85% of them singletons. The sequencing sample was made of peripheral blood. The receptors were sampled from a man aged 45-65 years with active or convalescent COVID-19.

The chain joins TRBV19 to TRBJ1-1; possible D gene TRBD1, 5 bases. CDR3 size: 16 residues. Trimming shortened V by 4 bases and J by 2 bases, and 17 bases separated the two germline ends. Germline V lookup: CDR1 LNHDA, CDR2 SQIVND (reference sequence). In DNA, the CDR3 is TGTGCCAGTAGTACCCGTGGGGGGTCTACAAACACTGAAGCTTTCTTT. It codes for CASSTRGGSTNTEAFF.

This clone has just a few counts. V usage is TRBV28 and J usage is TRBJ1-5, with D hard to call. This CDR3 region has 14 residues. Trimming left V 3 bases short and J 4 bases short, with 10 bases between. Per the germline V gene, CDR1 is MDHEN and CDR2 is SYDVKM. CDR3 nucleotides: TGTGCCAGCAGTTTCGCACACACAAATCAGCCCCAGCATTTT. Residues: CASSFAHTNQPQHF. Filled out from reference TRBV28 and TRBJ1-5, the complete variable domain reads DVKVTQSSRYLVKRTGEKVFLECVQDMDHENMFWYRQDPGLGLRLIYFSYDVKMKEKGDIPEGYSVSREKKERFSLILESASTNQTSMYLCASSFAHTNQPQHFGDGTRLSIL.

This rearrangement joins TRBV5-1 to TRBJ2-3, with D perhaps matching TRBD2 (6 bases). Germline CDR1 and CDR2: SGHRS and YFSETQ. CDR3 length: 17 amino acids. Between the trimmed V and J ends, which lost 0 bases and 6 bases, there was a span of 20 bases. DNA of the CDR3: TGCGCCAGCAGCTTGGCTGGAGGAGGGACGTCCGGTGATACGCAGTATTTT. Residues: CASSLAGGGTSGDTQYF.

This clone was recorded a few times. The chain joins TRBV4-1 to TRBJ1-2; TRBD1 might be the D (5 bases). This CDR3 spans 14 amino acids. Trimming took 5 bases from V and 8 from J, leaving 18 bases between them. Germline V gene data show CDR1 as MGHRA and CDR2 as YSYEKL. The CDR3 DNA is TGCGCCAGCAGCTCCGCGGGAGGGGCCCTAGGCTACACCTTC. Protein sequence: CASSSAGGALGYTF.

V gene TRBV30 combines with J gene TRBJ1-3; 7 positions agree with TRBD1. Germline loops: CDR1 GTSNPN, CDR2 SVGIG (reference sequence). The CDR3 runs 14 residues. Trimming removed 6 bases from V and 2 bases from J; junction bases left unmatched: 7. CDR3: CACSGQLAGNTIYF. The CDR3 region has the DNA TGTGCCTGCTCGGGACAGCTTGCTGGAAACACCATATATTTT.

The chain employs TRBV5-1 and TRBJ1-4; no firm D call. Germline CDR1 and CDR2: SGHRS and YFSETQ. The length of the CDR3 is 13 residues. Trimming cost V 0 bases and J 8 bases, with 8 bases left between them. The CDR3 DNA follows: TGCGCCAGCAGCTTGGTGGGAGGGGAAAAACTGTTTTTT. Protein sequence: CASSLVGGEKLFF.

The chain joins TRBV6-1 to TRBJ2-1, with D possibly being TRBD2 (7 bases). V shed 1 base and J shed 4 bases, with 23 bases lying between them. The germline V gene has CDR1 MNHNS and CDR2 SASEGT. The CDR3 loop spans 19 amino acids. The CDR3 protein is CASSEGGSGGAGRYNEQFF. DNA of the CDR3: TGTGCCAGCAGTGAAGGAGGGTCGGGGGGCGCAGGGAGGTACAATGAGCAGTTCTTC.

The rearrangement joins TRBV5-6 to TRBJ2-1, with D uncertain. Germline CDR1 reads SGHDT; CDR2 reads YYEEEE. The CDR3 runs to 16 residues. The germline V and J ends were trimmed by 0 bases and 0 bases, with 10 bases remaining between them. The CDR3 region is CASSLAAVSSYNEQFF. The CDR3 DNA is TGTGCCAGCAGCTTGGCCGCGGTTAGCTCCTACAATGAGCAGTTCTTC.

This rearrangement joins TRBV19 to TRBJ2-1; TRBD2 matches at 7 bases. CDR3 length equals 14 residues. V lost 5 bases and J lost 7; bases outside the gene matches: 8. CDR1 is LNHDA and CDR2 is SQIVND in the germline V gene (reference sequence). The CDR3 nucleotides read TGTGCCAGTAGTGCTGGGGCGGGAGTAAATGAGCAGTTCTTC. This codes for CASSAGAGVNEQFF.

This clone was seen a handful of times. This chain uses TRBV28 with TRBJ1-3, with a tentative D call TRBD1 (6 bases). Trimming pared 6 bases from V and 4 bases from J, leaving 22 bases between. Germline V gives CDR1 MDHEN, CDR2 SYDVKM. CDR3 length: 17 amino acids. The CDR3 sequence is CASSLPLQGRSGNTIYF. CDR3 sequence (DNA): TGTGCCAGCAGCCTTCCCCTACAGGGTCGTTCAGGAAACACCATATATTTT.

This chain links TRBV9 with TRBJ2-3; D gene ambiguous. CDR1 is SGDLS, CDR2 YYNGEE, per germline. The CDR3 loop spans 11 amino acids. V was trimmed by 7 bases and J by 2 bases, leaving 5 bases between them. The CDR3 coding sequence is TGTGCCAGCGGGCTCACAGATACGCAGTATTTT. Amino acid sequence: CASGLTDTQYF.

V is TRBV21-1 and J is TRBJ2-6; the D call TRBD1 from the table was never checked on the DNA. TRBV21-1 is deemed a pseudogene. The CDR3 loop spans 18 amino acids. The CDR3, as DNA: TGTGCCAGCAGCAACTCGACAGGGGGCCTGGCTGGGGCCAACGTCCTGACTTTC. Translated, it gives CASSNSTGGLAGANVLTF.

This clone was picked up a small number of times. The J gene is TRBJ1-4, the V gene TRBV14; unclear D gene. From germline, CDR1 is SGHDN and CDR2 FVKESK. The CDR3 runs to 11 residues. Trimming cost V 3 bases and J 10 bases, with 6 bases left between them. The CDR3 is CASSQEGKLFF. The CDR3 DNA reads as TGTGCCAGCAGCCAGGAGGGAAAACTGTTTTTT.

V gene TRBV7-2 combines with J gene TRBJ2-2; unclear D gene. The CDR3 is 17 amino acids. CDR1 is SGHTA and CDR2 is FQGNSA in the germline V gene. V dropped 4 bases and J dropped 6 bases, with 21 bases sitting between them. The CDR3 region is CASSSTLGRVGAGELFF. CDR3 nucleotide sequence: TGTGCCAGCAGCTCCACATTAGGCCGGGTTGGCGCCGGGGAGCTGTTTTTT.

The rearrangement uses TRBV7-2 and TRBJ2-7; D is perhaps TRBD2 (6 bases). Trimming shortened V by 4 bases and J by 6 bases, and 16 bases separated the two germline ends. The CDR3 is made up of 14 amino acids. CDR1 and CDR2 from the germline V gene are SGHTA and FQGNSA. The CDR3 DNA reads TGTGCCAGCAGCTGGGGAGGCGGGACCTCCGAGCAGTACTTC. Translated: CASSWGGGTSEQYF.

The rearrangement joins TRBV28 to TRBJ2-7; the match to TRBD2 covers 9 bases. CDR1 MDHEN and CDR2 SYDVKM come from the germline V gene. The V and J ends lost 1 base and 6 bases, in that order; junction bases with no gene match: 16. This CDR3 contains 18 residues. CDR3 DNA: TGTGCCAGCAGTTTATTTCGCCCTGGGCGGGAGGGCCAGGGCGAGCAGTACTTC. Translating it yields CASSLFRPGREGQGEQYF. Complete variable domain (other parts from reference TRBV28 and TRBJ2-7): DVKVTQSSRYLVKRTGEKVFLECVQDMDHENMFWYRQDPGLGLRLIYFSYDVKMKEKGDIPEGYSVSREKKERFSLILESASTNQTSMYLCASSLFRPGREGQGEQYFGPGTRLTVT.

Written as DNA, the CDR3 is TGTGCCAGCAGTGAAGCCCGGAACACTGAAGCTTTCTTT. Translation: CASSEARNTEAFF. This chain uses TRBV6-1 with TRBJ1-1, with D unresolved. The V gene lost 0 bases and the J gene lost 1 base, with 3 bases spanning the gap. The CDR3 covers 13 residues. Germline assignment: CDR1 MNHNS and CDR2 SASEGT.

The genes are TRBV7-2 and TRBJ1-2; TRBD1 matches 7 bases. V shed 5 bases and J 2 bases; nucleotides not matched to a gene: 2. CDR1 SGHTA and CDR2 FQGNSA come from the germline V gene. CDR3 length: 13 residues. The CDR3 DNA reads as TGTGCCAGCAGCCCGGGACAGAACTATGGCTACACCTTC. Its translation: CASSPGQNYGYTF. The variable domain in full, completed from reference TRBV7-2 and TRBJ1-2, reads GAGVSQSPSNKVTEKGKDVELRCDPISGHTALYWYRQSLGQGLEFLIYFQGNSAPDKSGLPSDRFSAERTGGSVSTLTIQRTQQEDSAVYLCASSPGQNYGYTFGSGTRLTVV.

The chain has TRBV28 and TRBJ1-6; D possibly corresponds to TRBD1 (5 bases). This CDR3 has 16 amino acids. V dropped 8 bases and J dropped 0 bases, with 14 bases sitting between them. Germline-derived CDR1 and CDR2 are MDHEN and SYDVKM. CDR3 DNA: TGTGCCAGCCTCCACGGGGGGAGCTCCTATAATTCACCCCTCCACTTT. This encodes CASLHGGSSYNSPLHF.

J is TRBJ1-5 and V is TRBV28; D possibly corresponds to TRBD1 (5 bases). CDR1 is MDHEN and CDR2 is SYDVKM in the germline V gene. The germline V and J ends were trimmed by 1 base and 6 bases, with 7 bases remaining between them. This CDR3 comprises 13 residues. CDR3 amino acids: CASSLLGGQPQHF. The DNA of the CDR3 is TGTGCCAGCAGTTTATTGGGGGGTCAGCCCCAGCATTTT.

This chain joins TRBV24-1 and TRBJ2-3, with TRBD2 as a possible D gene (6 bases). The CDR3 extends over 12 amino acids. V was shortened by 10 bases and J by 11 bases, with 18 bases between the two germline ends. The germline CDR1 and CDR2 sequences are KGHDR and SFDVKD. The CDR3 reads CATQTAGREQYF. The CDR3 coding sequence is TGTGCCACACAAACCGCGGGACGGGAGCAGTATTTT.